These T cell receptor beta chains were read from a single sample in a study of CD8+ T cells in alopecia areata. The data were produced by immunoSEQ multiplex PCR, yet TCRdb's version contains in-frame clones alone and is incomplete. The table has approximately 59,000 clones, roughly 44% seen once. The starting material was CD8+ T cells sorted from blood, obtained at week 0. Receptors were obtained from a human donor with alopecia areata. The CDR3 runs from the conserved cysteine through the conserved F or W. Fields, in order: J gene, V gene, CDR3 protein.

J gene: TRBJ2-3
V gene: TRBV7-6
CDR3 protein: CASSLGAGTDTQYF

J gene: TRBJ2-7
V gene: TRBV9
CDR3 protein: CASSASPAYEQYF

J gene: TRBJ2-7
V gene: TRBV2
CDR3 protein: CASIGTFEQYF

J gene: TRBJ2-3
V gene: TRBV6-6
CDR3 protein: CASSYLGRRGTDTQYF

J gene: TRBJ2-7
V gene: TRBV2
CDR3 protein: CASSEIGQGLYEQYF

J gene: TRBJ2-2
V gene: TRBV28
CDR3 protein: CASSPNGLAGVGELFF

J gene: TRBJ2-3
V gene: TRBV9
CDR3 protein: CASSGTSPRPQYF

J gene: TRBJ2-5
V gene: TRBV4-1
CDR3 protein: CASSQDLAGKEETQYF

J gene: TRBJ1-5
V gene: TRBV5-6
CDR3 protein: CASSLEGSNQPQHF

J gene: TRBJ2-5
V gene: TRBV6-4
CDR3 protein: CASSDGGGDQETQYF

J gene: TRBJ2-1
V gene: TRBV10-2
CDR3 protein: CASSGQNNEQFF

J gene: TRBJ2-7
V gene: TRBV6-5
CDR3 protein: CASSPNIGTYEQYF

J gene: TRBJ2-7
V gene: TRBV19
CDR3 protein: CASSPRESGVLEQYF

J gene: TRBJ2-3
V gene: TRBV7-7
CDR3 protein: CASSRDITDTQYF

J gene: TRBJ2-7
V gene: TRBV7-9
CDR3 protein: CASSPRSGQGIYEQYF

J gene: TRBJ2-3
V gene: TRBV5-4
CDR3 protein: CASSRFPGPSEPDTQYF

J gene: TRBJ2-7
V gene: TRBV6-6
CDR3 protein: CASSSGTIYEQYF

J gene: TRBJ2-2
V gene: TRBV29-1
CDR3 protein: CSSRDQDNTGELFF

J gene: TRBJ1-1
V gene: TRBV28
CDR3 protein: CASSLYYRGTTEAFF

J gene: TRBJ2-7
V gene: TRBV6-5
CDR3 protein: CASTQGLAGSYEQYF

J gene: TRBJ2-5
V gene: TRBV5-1
CDR3 protein: CASSLGDSQETQYF

J gene: TRBJ2-7
V gene: TRBV4-2
CDR3 protein: CASSLSGFEQYF

J gene: TRBJ2-2
V gene: TRBV30
CDR3 protein: CAWSVLNTGELFF

J gene: TRBJ2-3
V gene: TRBV9
CDR3 protein: CASSAGTPRTDTQYF

J gene: TRBJ2-7
V gene: TRBV11-2
CDR3 protein: CASSSGDEQYF

J gene: TRBJ2-1
V gene: TRBV6-5
CDR3 protein: CASSYGRDWVEQFF

J gene: TRBJ1-1
V gene: TRBV29-1
CDR3 protein: CSVPLTALNTEAFF

J gene: TRBJ2-7
V gene: TRBV7-9
CDR3 protein: CASSPRTGETYEQYF

J gene: TRBJ2-7
V gene: TRBV30
CDR3 protein: CAWSVLRELSYEQYF

J gene: TRBJ2-5
V gene: TRBV4-3
CDR3 protein: CASSQAKDRQETQYF

J gene: TRBJ2-7
V gene: TRBV12-2
CDR3 protein: CASRPEGRDPYEQYF

J gene: TRBJ2-5
V gene: TRBV9
CDR3 protein: CASSEGRRETQYF

J gene: TRBJ2-7
V gene: TRBV7-9
CDR3 protein: CASSSGQGGTYEQYF

J gene: TRBJ1-1
V gene: TRBV29-1
CDR3 protein: CSAAFGTEAFF

J gene: TRBJ1-4
V gene: TRBV30
CDR3 protein: CAWSYGTENEKLFF

J gene: TRBJ2-7
V gene: TRBV30
CDR3 protein: CAWTAGGGEQYF

J gene: TRBJ2-1
V gene: TRBV7-8
CDR3 protein: CASSTRRGGDEQFF

J gene: TRBJ2-1
V gene: TRBV28
CDR3 protein: CASRDNEQFF

J gene: TRBJ2-7
V gene: TRBV7-2
CDR3 protein: CASSSRLAGWISYEQYF

J gene: TRBJ2-5
V gene: TRBV29-1
CDR3 protein: CSVLPGTGGRKYQETQYF

J gene: TRBJ2-5
V gene: TRBV29-1
CDR3 protein: CSVGGQETQYF

J gene: TRBJ2-7
V gene: TRBV5-1
CDR3 protein: CASSTGTSAYEQYF

J gene: TRBJ2-7
V gene: TRBV11-2
CDR3 protein: CASSVHADSYEQYF

J gene: TRBJ2-1
V gene: TRBV6-5
CDR3 protein: CASSSARNEQFF

J gene: TRBJ2-1
V gene: TRBV7-9
CDR3 protein: CASSSRVSGSMDEQFF

J gene: TRBJ2-5
V gene: TRBV7-2
CDR3 protein: CASSHRTSGQETQYF

J gene: TRBJ2-7
V gene: TRBV5-1
CDR3 protein: CASNSDGYEQYF

J gene: TRBJ1-1
V gene: TRBV25-1
CDR3 protein: CASSVGVRTEAFF

J gene: TRBJ2-7
V gene: TRBV10-3
CDR3 protein: CAIRAWTSGKIYEQYF

J gene: TRBJ2-2
V gene: TRBV7-9
CDR3 protein: CASSPGTTGELFF

J gene: TRBJ1-2
V gene: TRBV5-1
CDR3 protein: CASSLAQGRSYTF

J gene: TRBJ2-7
V gene: TRBV27
CDR3 protein: CASSLRLAASSYEQYF

J gene: TRBJ2-1
V gene: TRBV29-1
CDR3 protein: CSVDERESYNEQFF

J gene: TRBJ2-6
V gene: TRBV4-1
CDR3 protein: CASSGDVYSGANVLTF

J gene: TRBJ1-2
V gene: TRBV29-1
CDR3 protein: CSVEAGQGALTF

J gene: TRBJ2-5
V gene: TRBV29-1
CDR3 protein: CSARGGGETQYF

J gene: TRBJ2-4
V gene: TRBV25-1
CDR3 protein: CASSEPRGSGMLQYF

J gene: TRBJ2-5
V gene: TRBV27
CDR3 protein: CASRPSRPQGETQYF

J gene: TRBJ2-2
V gene: TRBV7-6
CDR3 protein: CASSFASGRGPGELFF